The 20 T cell receptor beta chains given below trace back to one sample, sequenced in a study of cytomegalovirus exposure and HLA in healthy donors. The PCR used 60 Vbeta and 13 Jbeta primers. Sequencing used immunoSEQ multiplex PCR; TCRdb keeps in-frame clones, though not all of them. With 100,000 to 150,000 clones in the sample, the ten largest clones hold over 1.5%. Sequencing used PBMCs. These TCRs come from a man aged 18 to 35 in good health and CMV-seronegative.

V usage is TRBV4-1 and J usage is TRBJ2-2; TRBD1 matches at 7 bases. The CDR3 spans 16 residues. The V and J ends lost 4 bases and 0 bases, in that order; junction bases with no gene match: 5. Germline V gene lookup returns CDR1 MGHRA and CDR2 YSYEKL. In DNA form, the CDR3 reads TGCGCCAGCAGCCCTCACAGGGGTCCGAACACCGGGGAGCTGTTTTTT. Amino acids: CASSPHRGPNTGELFF.

This chain uses TRBV7-3 with TRBJ2-5; TRBD2 matches at 12 bases. This CDR3 contains 14 residues. Germline CDR1 is SGHTA and CDR2 is FQGTGA. J gave up 5 bases and V 5 bases, and 3 bases lay outside the gene matches. The CDR3 DNA reads TGTGCCAGCAGCCCTGGGACTAGCGGGGAGACCCAGTACTTC. Protein sequence: CASSPGTSGETQYF.

This rearrangement joins TRBV11-3 to TRBJ2-3; tentatively, D is TRBD2 (6 bases). Trimming left V 5 bases short and J 2 bases short, with 14 bases between. Germline-derived CDR1 and CDR2 are SGHNT and YENEEA. The CDR3 spans 15 residues. This chain's CDR3 is CASSKGDFHTDTQYF. The CDR3 bases are TGTGCCAGCAGCAAAGGGGACTTTCACACAGATACGCAGTATTTT. Together with reference TRBV11-3 and TRBJ2-3, the CDR3 gives the full variable domain: EAGVVQSPRYKIIEKKQPVAFWCNPISGHNTLYWYLQNLGQGPELLIRYENEEAVDDSQLPKDRFSAERLKGVDSTLKIQPAELGDSAVYLCASSKGDFHTDTQYFGPGTRLTVL.

The chain recombines TRBV18 with TRBJ1-4; 8 bases are a match to TRBD1. Trimming took 3 bases from V and 4 from J; bases not matched to a gene: 10. CDR1 is KGHSH and CDR2 is LQKENI in the germline V gene. This CDR3 region has 17 residues. CDR3 amino acids: CASSPGQVLVGNEKLFF. Here the CDR3 DNA reads TGTGCCAGCTCACCGGGACAGGTCCTCGTCGGTAATGAAAAACTGTTTTTT.

V is TRBV7-6 and J is TRBJ1-1; 8 bases fit TRBD1. CDR1 is SGHVS, CDR2 FNYEAQ, per germline. Germline trimming cut 5 bases from V and 4 bases from J; bases unmatched to any gene: 3. The CDR3 has 13 amino acids. The CDR3 region has the DNA TGTGCCAGCAGCCCAACAGGGGGCACTGAAGCTTTCTTT. The encoded protein is CASSPTGGTEAFF.

V gene TRBV19 combines with J gene TRBJ1-5; 7 nucleotides agree with TRBD1. J lost 5 bases, V lost 7 bases, and 8 bases had no gene match. The V gene's germline CDR1 is LNHDA and CDR2 SQIVND (reference sequence). CDR3 length: 14 amino acids. The CDR3 protein is CASTEAGGYQPQHF. CDR3 nucleotides: TGTGCCAGTACCGAGGCAGGGGGATATCAGCCCCAGCATTTT.

V usage is TRBV7-8 and J usage is TRBJ1-1, with D perhaps matching TRBD1 (6 bases). The CDR3 extends over 14 amino acids. Germline CDR1 reads SGHVS; CDR2 reads FQNEAQ. The V gene lost 4 bases and the J gene lost 1 base, with 10 bases spanning the gap. CDR3 coding DNA: TGTGCCAGCAGCTCACGAGGGGGGAACACTGAAGCTTTCTTT. It yields the protein CASSSRGGNTEAFF. The full variable domain, in which reference TRBV7-8 and TRBJ1-1 provide the parts outside the CDR3, is GAGVSQSPRYKVAKRGQDVALRCDPISGHVSLFWYQQALGQGPEFLTYFQNEAQLDKSGLPSDRFFAERPEGSVSTLKIQRTQQEDSAVYLCASSSRGGNTEAFFGQGTRLTVV.

The V call is TRBV4-2, the J call TRBJ2-7; 8 nucleotides align to TRBD1. The length of the CDR3 is 18 residues. Germline-derived CDR1 and CDR2 are LGHNA and YNFKEQ. With V trimmed by 6 bases and J by 7 bases, 23 bases remained unmatched. CDR3: CASSTLGQGRVAPLEQYF. In DNA form, the CDR3 reads TGTGCCAGCAGTACGCTCGGACAGGGTAGGGTCGCTCCCTTGGAGCAGTACTTC.

The chain couples TRBV7-2 to TRBJ1-5; D perhaps matches TRBD1 (6 bases). This CDR3 has 15 residues. The V end lost 5 bases, the J end lost 5 bases, and 16 bases lay between the germline ends. CDR1 and CDR2 from the germline V gene are SGHTA and FQGNSA. The CDR3 nucleotides read TGTGCCAGCAGCCCTTTACGGGGGGCAGATCAGCCCCAGCATTTT. It encodes CASSPLRGADQPQHF.

The chain combines TRBV10-3 with TRBJ2-7; D might be TRBD2 (7 bases). The V and J ends lost 8 bases and 5 bases respectively, with 16 bases between them. Germline CDR1 ENHRY, CDR2 SYGVKD. CDR3 length: 13 amino acids. CDR3 region: CAILQAGADEQYF. As DNA, the CDR3 is TGTGCCATCCTTCAGGCGGGGGCTGACGAGCAGTACTTC.

The gene calls are TRBV7-9 and TRBJ1-5; the match to TRBD1 covers 7 bases. The CDR3 runs to 14 residues. Germline CDR1 reads SEHNR; CDR2 reads FQNEAQ (reference sequence). Losses at the gene ends were 5 bases for V and 6 bases for J; bases not matched to a gene: 7. The CDR3 region has the DNA TGTGCCAGCAGCCCAGACAGGGCTGGTCAGCCCCAGCATTTT. Translation gives CASSPDRAGQPQHF.

The chain joins TRBV5-1 to TRBJ1-1, with 7 nucleotides matching TRBD1. This CDR3 has 15 amino acids. J lost 0 bases, V lost 7 bases, and 9 bases had no gene match. Germline CDR1 SGHRS, CDR2 YFSETQ. As DNA, the CDR3 is TGCGCCAGCTACGAGGGGGCTCAGATGAACACTGAAGCTTTCTTT. Its protein product is CASYEGAQMNTEAFF.

The chain recombines TRBV11-3 with TRBJ1-4; TRBD1 might be the D (5 bases). This CDR3 contains 12 residues. V was trimmed by 6 bases and J by 3 bases, leaving 5 bases between them. Germline V gene lookup returns CDR1 SGHNT and CDR2 YENEEA. The CDR3 region has the DNA TGTGCCAGCAGGACAGCTAATGAAAAACTGTTTTTT. Its protein is CASRTANEKLFF.

This rearrangement joins TRBV11-2 to TRBJ2-2; maybe TRBD2 (6 bases). The ends were cut back, 5 bases at V and 0 bases at J, with 13 bases in the middle. The CDR3 contains 16 residues. Per the germline V gene, CDR1 is SGHAT and CDR2 is FQNNGV. CDR3 loop: CASSPLAGTNTGELFF. CDR3 DNA: TGTGCCAGCAGCCCCCTCGCGGGGACGAACACCGGGGAGCTGTTTTTT.

For this clone: A read error may produce the germline difference seen at one junction end. This chain links TRBV7-8 with TRBJ2-2; 10 bases are a match to TRBD2. The germline V gene has CDR1 SGHVS and CDR2 FQNEAQ. This CDR3 region has 20 residues. The DNA for the CDR3 is TGTGCCAGCAGCGTAGCAATAGCGGGAGGAGGTCTGAGGAACACCGGGGAGCTGTTTTTT. Protein sequence: CASSVAIAGGGLRNTGELFF.

V usage is TRBV5-1 and J usage is TRBJ1-3; TRBD1 matches 7 bases. The V segment lost 4 bases and the J segment 4 bases; nucleotides outside the gene matches: 8. Germline V gene data show CDR1 as SGHRS and CDR2 as YFSETQ. This CDR3 is built from 15 residues. Here the CDR3 reads CASSVLRGPGNTIYF. The CDR3 DNA reads TGCGCCAGCAGCGTCCTGAGGGGGCCGGGAAACACCATATATTTT.

The V gene is TRBV5-1, the J gene TRBJ2-5; a possible D gene is TRBD2 (8 bases). Per the germline V gene, CDR1 is SGHRS and CDR2 is YFSETQ. V lost 5 bases and J 1 base, leaving 12 bases between the germline ends. The CDR3 totals 14 residues. Here the CDR3 DNA reads TGCGCCAGCAGTAGCGGGACAGTCCAAGAGACCCAGTACTTC. As protein: CASSSGTVQETQYF. Combining the CDR3 with reference TRBV5-1 and TRBJ2-5 gives the whole variable domain KAGVTQTPRYLIKTRGQQVTLSCSPISGHRSVSWYQQTPGQGLQFLFEYFSETQRNKGNFPGRFSGRQFSNSRSEMNVSTLELGDSALYLCASSSGTVQETQYFGPGTRLLVL.

The V call is TRBV11-3, the J call TRBJ2-7, with TRBD1 matching 11 bases. V was pared by 5 bases and J by 2 bases, with 8 bases of the junction left unmatched. CDR1 and CDR2 from the germline V gene are SGHNT and YENEEA. The CDR3 is 16 residues long. The CDR3 reads CASSPGRDRGTYEQYF. The CDR3 nucleotides are TGTGCCAGCAGCCCAGGCCGGGACAGGGGGACCTACGAGCAGTACTTC.

V is TRBV28 and J is TRBJ1-6; TRBD1 aligns across 7 bases. The CDR3 loop spans 14 amino acids. V trimming: 3 bases; J trimming: 4 bases; junction bases outside the gene matches: 0. Germline loops: CDR1 MDHEN, CDR2 SYDVKM. The CDR3 sequence is CASSLGQYNSPLHF. The CDR3 DNA is TGTGCCAGCAGTTTGGGACAGTATAATTCACCCCTCCACTTT. The full variable domain, rest sourced from reference TRBV28 and TRBJ1-6, is DVKVTQSSRYLVKRTGEKVFLECVQDMDHENMFWYRQDPGLGLRLIYFSYDVKMKEKGDIPEGYSVSREKKERFSLILESASTNQTSMYLCASSLGQYNSPLHFGNGTRLTVT.

V and J are TRBV10-3 and TRBJ2-1; 7 bases line up with TRBD2. From germline, CDR1 is ENHRY and CDR2 SYGVKD. The CDR3 runs 15 residues. V trimming: 2 bases; J trimming: 8 bases; junction bases outside the gene matches: 9. CDR3 DNA: TGTGCCATCAGTGAGGGGACTATTAGGCCCGATGAGCAGTTCTTC. Translated, it gives CAISEGTIRPDEQFF.